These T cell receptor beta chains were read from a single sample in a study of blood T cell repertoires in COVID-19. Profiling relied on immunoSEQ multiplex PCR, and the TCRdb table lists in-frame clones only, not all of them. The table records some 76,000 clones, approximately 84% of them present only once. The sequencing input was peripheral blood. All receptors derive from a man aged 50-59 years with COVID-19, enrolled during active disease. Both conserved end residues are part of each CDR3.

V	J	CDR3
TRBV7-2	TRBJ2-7	CASSLGLAGVHEQYF
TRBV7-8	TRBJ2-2	CASSFFGQTNTGELFF
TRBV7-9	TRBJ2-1	CASSLTGTGAYNEQFF
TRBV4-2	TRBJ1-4	CASSQDPGHTEKLFF
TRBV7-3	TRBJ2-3	CASSLTLSDTQYF
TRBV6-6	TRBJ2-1	CASRQDRDAYNEQFF
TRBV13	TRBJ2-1	CASSPGLARNEQFF
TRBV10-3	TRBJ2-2	CAISGRQGGTGELFF
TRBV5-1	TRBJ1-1	CASSLVSEANTEAFF
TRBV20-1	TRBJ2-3	CSASSGGVTDTQYF
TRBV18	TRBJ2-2	CASSPRSGMNTGELFF
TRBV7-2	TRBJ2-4	CASSSNGLAAEDIQYF